The TCR beta chain under discussion was sequenced for a study of spatial heterogeneity in lung cancer. Study details: Strong correlation linked TCR transcript counts in tumor regions to a T cell module score derived from matched bulk RNA-seq. More than nine raw reads, on average, carried each unique TCR and UMI combination.

This clonotype rates as medium-sized. What it binds is not known. Found in a library prepared for alpha chains, this beta chain is an off-target read, and its abundance has little meaning. CDR1 MDHEN and CDR2 SYDVKM come from the germline V gene. CDR3 size: 11 residues. Trimming removed 6 bases from V and 4 bases from J, with 6 bases in between. The sample's time point: sample taken at primary tumor resection. Individual TCR cDNA molecules each bore their own unique molecular identifier. TCRdb ran MiXCR on the 5' RACE reads and lists one entry per CDR3 protein. The sample has about 10,000 distinct CDR3 sequences, around 6.3% seen once. Study-wide points: Expanded intratumoral alpha and beta TCR counts tracked tumor mutation counts.

Source: lung tumor tissue, taken at surgery. This clonotype was obtained from a male donor with early-stage non-small cell lung cancer. V gene TRBV28 combines with J gene TRBJ1-1; no clear D gene. The CDR3 region is CASRVSTEAFF. CDR3 coding DNA: TGTGCCAGCAGAGTAAGCACTGAAGCTTTCTTT.